This T cell receptor beta chain was captured by sequencing in a study of T cell changes during pregnancy in multiple sclerosis. Germline CDR1 is SEHNR and CDR2 is FQNEAQ (reference sequence). Trimming cost V 5 bases and J 2 bases, with 13 bases left between them. The CDR3 consists of 15 residues. TCRdb keeps only in-frame clones here, not all; method: immunoSEQ multiplex PCR. The sample includes around 62,000 clones, roughly nine tenths of them seen just once. The chain links TRBV7-9 to TRBJ1-3; D may be TRBD1 (5 bases). The sample was peripheral blood, taken in the first trimester of pregnancy. This receptor was taken from a female donor with multiple sclerosis, enrolled in a pregnancy study. CDR3 in amino acids: CASSVGSGTGNTIYF. The CDR3 DNA is TGTGCCAGCAGCGTAGGTTCAGGGACTGGAAACACCATATATTTT.